This T cell receptor beta chain was found in a study of post-analysis software for immune sequencing data. Study summary: Relapsing-remitting, secondary progressive and progressive-relapsing forms made up the multiple sclerosis disease courses.

Study-level results: F measure clustering grouped samples strongly by preparation batch. Roughly five TRBV segments appeared more often in patients than in controls, and TRBV5-6, TRBV5-1 and TRBV20-1 were among these. Controls had significantly higher normalized Chao1 diversity than multiple sclerosis patients.

There are 14 residues in the CDR3. V was cut by 3 bases and J by 8 bases, with 13 bases left in between. Germline loops: CDR1 MNHNS, CDR2 SASEGT. Concerning this clonotype: Its cognate antigen is unknown.

Each TCR beta cDNA library carried unique molecular identifiers. Input of roughly 0.95 to 11 million T cells yielded a few hundred thousand cDNA molecules. TCRdb passed the PCR reads through MiXCR, listing each CDR3 protein once. The table shows roughly 400,000 distinct CDR3 sequences, with less than 40% occurring only once. This receptor was identified in a girl aged 2 to 9 with multiple sclerosis. The chain joins TRBV6-1 to TRBJ2-2; D is undetermined. The sample was blood. The CDR3: CASSDDLFGGELFF. The CDR3 nucleotides are TGTGCCAGCAGTGACGATCTTTTCGGGGGGGAGCTGTTTTTT.